The sequence of this TCR beta chain was determined in a study of a mutant IDH1 vaccine in newly diagnosed glioma. Whole-study results and caveats: Pseudoprogression looked unconnected to shifts in top peripheral T cell clonotypes.

A note on this clone: The antigen remains undetermined.

The time point was: week 23, last vaccination. Topical imiquimod accompanied each vaccine dose, which consisted of 300 ug of mutant IDH1 20-mer peptide. CDR1 and CDR2 (germline): KGHSH, LQKENI. The CDR3 spans 16 residues. V lost 6 bases to trimming and J lost 1 base; unmatched junction nucleotides: 8. The table came from immunoSEQ multiplex PCR; TCRdb's copy has only in-frame clones and leaves some out. Among about 65,000 clones, around 84% were seen once, and the ten largest hold roughly 4%. V usage is TRBV18 and J usage is TRBJ2-2, with TRBD1 matching 7 bases. The receptor comes from a man aged 25-40 years with glioma. The material was PBMCs, obtained from a glioma patient whose treatment included an IDH1 peptide vaccine. The CDR3 bases are TGTGCCAGCTCCCCGACAGGGCTGGGGAACACCGGGGAGCTGTTTTTT. Its protein is CASSPTGLGNTGELFF.